This T cell receptor beta chain was identified in a study of T cell changes during pregnancy in multiple sclerosis. The CDR3 contains 14 residues. CDR1 and CDR2 from the germline V gene are MDHEN and SYDVKM. V lost 4 bases and J lost 16; bases outside the gene matches: 8. Sequencing used immunoSEQ multiplex PCR; TCRdb keeps in-frame clones, though not all of them. The sample yields about 80,000 clones, about 92% seen once. This receptor was taken from a female donor with multiple sclerosis, enrolled in a pregnancy study. The J gene is TRBJ2-1, the V gene TRBV28; 15 bases fit TRBD2. This sample comprised CD4+ T cells from peripheral blood mononuclear cells, obtained before pregnancy. The CDR3 here is CASSSRTSGRAEFF. The CDR3 DNA reads as TGTGCCAGCAGTTCCCGGACTAGCGGGAGGGCCGAATTCTTC.